These T cell receptor beta chains were read from a single sample in a study of control samples from healthy donors and cancer patients. This table comes from immunoSEQ multiplex PCR, and its TCRdb copy is limited to in-frame clones, with some not included. This table has more than 95,000 clones, 85% to 90% appearing once. The material sequenced was PBMCs. These receptor sequences come from a man aged 60-69 years with lung cancer. The CDR3 runs from the conserved cysteine through the conserved F or W. The D gene is left open where the match is weak. Rows may omit the clone size; those that give it use once, few, many or a size class.

D,size,V,J,CDR3,DNA
NA,NA,TRBV5-3,TRBJ2-5,CARSSNSGAGGKETQYF,TGTGCCAGAAGCTCGAATTCGGGGGCAGGAGGAAAAGAGACCCAGTACTTC
TRBD1,NA,TRBV24-1,TRBJ2-1,CATSERTGWNEQFF,TGTGCCACCAGTGAACGGACAGGGTGGAATGAGCAGTTCTTC
TRBD1,NA,TRBV2,TRBJ1-1,CASSEALMTGGTEAFF,TGTGCCAGCAGTGAAGCGTTAATGACAGGGGGCACTGAAGCTTTCTTT
NA,many,TRBV12-5,TRBJ2-7,CASGFAYEQYF,TGTGCTAGTGGTTTCGCCTACGAGCAGTACTTC
TRBD1,NA,TRBV6-1,TRBJ1-2,CASSVWGQASNYGYTF,TGTGCCAGCAGTGTCTGGGGACAGGCTTCCAACTATGGCTACACCTTC
NA,NA,TRBV30,TRBJ1-5,CAWRADGNQPQHF,TGTGCCTGGAGGGCTGACGGAAATCAGCCCCAGCATTTT
NA,NA,TRBV12-3/TRBV12-4,TRBJ1-1,CASSLPGSSTFF,TGTGCCAGCAGTTTGCCGGGCTCCAGTACTTTCTTT
NA,NA,TRBV25-1,TRBJ2-2,CASSESKDTGELFF,TGTGCCAGCAGTGAATCTAAGGACACCGGGGAGCTGTTTTTT
NA,once,TRBV10-3,TRBJ2-3,CAISPGGGASTDTQYF,TGTGCCATCAGTCCTGGTGGCGGGGCTAGCACAGATACGCAGTATTTT
NA,NA,TRBV7-2,TRBJ1-5,CASSFYGSNQPQHF,TGTGCCAGCAGCTTCTATGGTAGCAATCAGCCCCAGCATTTT
TRBD1,once,TRBV5-1,TRBJ1-5,CASSLRGQGAGPQHF,TGCGCCAGCAGCTTGCGGGGACAGGGGGCTGGGCCCCAGCATTTT
NA,NA,TRBV5-4,TRBJ1-1,CASSFGNFEAFF,TGTGCCAGCAGCTTTGGAAATTTTGAAGCTTTCTTT